This TCR beta chain was sequenced for a study of Graves' ophthalmopathy and Graves' hyperthyroidism. Patients newly diagnosed with hyperthyroidism, under 2 months' duration, were aged 18 to 65, the study reports. Fresh peripheral blood (around 9.7 ml) yielded the PBMCs. From RNA, the CDR3 regions of TCR beta chains were amplified and sequenced. Second-round multiplex PCR came after first-round RT-PCR with HTBI primers. One entry per CDR3 protein, called by TCRdb with MiXCR from the multiplex PCR reads. Among hundreds of thousands of distinct CDR3 sequences listed, just over 15% were seen once. Trimming took 4 bases from V and 3 from J, leaving 10 bases between them. CDR1 MNHEY and CDR2 SVGEGT come from the germline V gene. The CDR3 covers 13 residues. Study-level findings and limits: Ophthalmopathy versus stable hyperthyroidism: 13-signature model gave 87.88% sensitivity, just under 82% specificity. Among thyroid clonotypes expanded above 0.001 frequency, most also appeared in blood.

This clonotype was recorded many times. Its antigen remains unidentified. Sequenced input: peripheral blood. The chain combines TRBV6-2 or TRBV6-3 with TRBJ2-7; D is possibly TRBD1 (5 bases). The clonotype comes from a woman under 30 with stable Graves' hyperthyroidism. The CDR3 is CASSLDKFYEQYF. CDR3 sequence (DNA): TGTGCCAGCAGTTTGGACAAATTCTACGAGCAGTACTTC.